This T cell receptor (beta chain) was captured by sequencing in a study of T cell responses to AZD1222 COVID-19 vaccine. Study-level findings and limits: With dominance at 160-218 and 743-854, vaccine-associated CD4 TCRs spanned spike. White British ancestry dominated among donors, who included more females, and clonal diversity was possibly underestimated. Samples come after the peak T cell response, not at day 14.

The analysis combined second doses at about 4 or about 12 weeks. The CDR3 contains 15 residues. Per the germline V gene, CDR1 is SEHNR and CDR2 is FQNEAQ (reference sequence). V was clipped by 5 bases and J by 8 bases, with 21 bases between them. As to this clone: Its antigen is undetermined.

Generated by immunoSEQ multiplex PCR, the TCRdb table keeps only in-frame clones and is missing some. The sample includes around 200,000 clones, roughly 94% of them seen just once. The chain combines TRBV7-9 with TRBJ1-2; D unclear. The origin of this receptor is an adult who received the AZD1222 COVID-19 vaccine. Sequenced here: peripheral blood, sampled 28 days after the second AZD1222 dose. This chain's CDR3 is CASSPSLRPPSGYTF. The CDR3 nucleotides read TGTGCCAGCAGCCCCAGCCTGAGACCACCTAGCGGCTACACCTTC.